A selection of T cell receptor beta chains follows, all from one sample in a study of cytomegalovirus exposure and HLA in healthy donors. Method: immunoSEQ multiplex PCR; TCRdb's copy keeps in-frame clones and lacks some. The repertoire holds over 150,000 clones, with about four fifths as singletons. The sequenced sample was PBMCs. The source is a woman aged 50 to 60 in good health and CMV-seropositive. Each CDR3 is given with its conserved first and last residue. Fields, in order: V gene, J gene, CDR3 protein.

>TRBV10-3|TRBJ2-1
CAIKTSGGISYNEQFF
>TRBV5-1|TRBJ2-7
CASSPISGREQYF
>TRBV18|TRBJ2-5
CASSPPGGGETQYF
>TRBV7-2|TRBJ2-7
CASSPMHEGYEQYF
>TRBV6-1|TRBJ2-3
CASSANGAAITDTQYF
>TRBV6-5|TRBJ1-5
CASSYSESQPQHF
>TRBV19|TRBJ2-7
CASSSWTGRSYEQYF
>TRBV7-6|TRBJ2-4
CASSLGPGQAKNIQYF
>TRBV6-5|TRBJ2-5
CASSYGQGRYF
>TRBV11-2|TRBJ2-3
CASSLVGGGLSDTQYF
>TRBV9|TRBJ2-2
CASSPRGGYTGELFF
>TRBV11-2|TRBJ2-3
CASSFTGGASDTQYF
>TRBV9|TRBJ2-6
CASSPGQGTSGANVLTF
>TRBV4-3|TRBJ1-5
CASSQDLSGSGPQHF
>TRBV29-1|TRBJ2-3
CSVGGGTPSTDTQYF
>TRBV7-2|TRBJ2-7
CASSPFLAGGQYEQYF
>TRBV28|TRBJ1-5
CASRYQYQPQHF
>TRBV10-3|TRBJ2-2
CAISESTGGTGELFF
>TRBV7-9|TRBJ1-1
CSSSLVPGRRLNTEAFF
>TRBV30|TRBJ1-5
CAWRIAGQGYQPQHF
>TRBV7-9|TRBJ2-1
CASSLDTLYNEQFF
>TRBV7-2|TRBJ1-3
CASSPTRNTIYF
>TRBV11-2|TRBJ2-7
CASSLYRGISYEQYF
>TRBV19|TRBJ1-5
CASSPLFGSGAGSNQPQHF
>TRBV2|TRBJ1-2
CASSELGAIDGYTF
>TRBV18|TRBJ1-1
CASSSSENTEAFF
>TRBV28|NA
CASTPGGGTSDLLFWFYRTYEQYF
>TRBV2|TRBJ1-4
CASNREKLFF
>TRBV7-2|TRBJ1-2
CASSLPSGGRYGYTF
>TRBV15|TRBJ2-7
CATSGAYEQYF
>TRBV18|TRBJ2-3
CASSRSGLVTDTQYF
>TRBV29-1|TRBJ2-5
CSVEDPWTSGGGQETQYF
>TRBV20-1|TRBJ2-5
CSASDSRTQYF
>TRBV7-2|TRBJ1-1
CASSSVFEAFF
>TRBV5-6|TRBJ1-4
CASSLAGRGEKLFF
>TRBV5-6|TRBJ2-7
CASSPPDRDSGEQYF
>TRBV11-1|TRBJ2-7
CASSRTDSSYEQYF
>TRBV7-2|TRBJ1-5
CASSVGQGLADQPQHF
>TRBV7-2|TRBJ2-3
CASRPPRGGTDTQYF
>TRBV6-1|TRBJ1-5
CASNQGGATQPQHF
>TRBV7-7|TRBJ1-1
CASTPEAFF
>TRBV7-2|NA
CASSLVRQNPSYEQYF
>TRBV6-5|TRBJ1-4
CASTRSGGGGKLFF
>TRBV15|TRBJ1-5
CATGRQGLEQPQHF
>TRBV30|TRBJ2-7
CAWKLIAAHDSYEQYF